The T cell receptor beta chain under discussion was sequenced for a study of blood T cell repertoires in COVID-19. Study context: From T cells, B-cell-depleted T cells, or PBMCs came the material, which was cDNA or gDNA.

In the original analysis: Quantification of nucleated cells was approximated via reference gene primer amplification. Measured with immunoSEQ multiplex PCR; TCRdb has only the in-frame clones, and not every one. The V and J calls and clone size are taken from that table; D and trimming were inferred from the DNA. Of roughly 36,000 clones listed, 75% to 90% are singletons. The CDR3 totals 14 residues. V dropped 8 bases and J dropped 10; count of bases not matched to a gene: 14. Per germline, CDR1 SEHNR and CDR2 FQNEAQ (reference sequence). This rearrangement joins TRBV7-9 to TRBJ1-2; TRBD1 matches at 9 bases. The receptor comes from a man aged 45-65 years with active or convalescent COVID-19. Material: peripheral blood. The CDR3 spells CASRPQGAQYHYTF. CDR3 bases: TGTGCCAGCCGCCCACAGGGGGCGCAGTACCACTACACCTTC.